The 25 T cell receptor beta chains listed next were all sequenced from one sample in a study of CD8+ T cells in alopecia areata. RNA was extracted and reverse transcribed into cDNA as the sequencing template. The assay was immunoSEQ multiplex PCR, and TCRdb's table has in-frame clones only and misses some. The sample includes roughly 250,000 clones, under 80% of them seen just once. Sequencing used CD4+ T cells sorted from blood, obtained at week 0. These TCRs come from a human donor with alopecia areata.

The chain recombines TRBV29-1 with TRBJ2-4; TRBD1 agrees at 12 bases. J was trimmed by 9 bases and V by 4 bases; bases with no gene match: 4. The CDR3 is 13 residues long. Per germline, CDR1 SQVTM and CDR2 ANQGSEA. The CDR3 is CSVAGTGGGIQYF. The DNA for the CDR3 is TGCAGCGTTGCAGGGACAGGGGGCGGCATTCAGTACTTC.

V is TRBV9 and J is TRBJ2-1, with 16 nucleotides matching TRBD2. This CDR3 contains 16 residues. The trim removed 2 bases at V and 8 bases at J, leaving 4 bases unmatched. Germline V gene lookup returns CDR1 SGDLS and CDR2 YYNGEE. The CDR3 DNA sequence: TGTGCCAGCAGCGTGGGGACTAGCGGGGGGGCCTATGAGCAGTTCTTC. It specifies CASSVGTSGGAYEQFF.

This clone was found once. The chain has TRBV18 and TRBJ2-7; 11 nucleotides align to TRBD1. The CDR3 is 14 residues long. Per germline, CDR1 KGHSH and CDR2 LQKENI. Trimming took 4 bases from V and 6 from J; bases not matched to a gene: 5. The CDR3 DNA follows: TGTGCCAGCTCACTCCGGGACAGGGGGATCGAGCAGTACTTC. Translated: CASSLRDRGIEQYF.

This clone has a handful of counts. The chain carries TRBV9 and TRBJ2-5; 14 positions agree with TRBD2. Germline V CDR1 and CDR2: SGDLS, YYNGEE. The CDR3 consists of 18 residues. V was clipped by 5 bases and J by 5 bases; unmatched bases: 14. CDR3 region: CASSVGGLAGAPWETQYF. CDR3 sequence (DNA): TGTGCCAGCAGTGTGGGGGGACTAGCGGGGGCCCCTTGGGAGACCCAGTACTTC. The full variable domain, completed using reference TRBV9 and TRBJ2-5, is DSGVTQTPKHLITATGQRVTLRCSPRSGDLSVYWYQQSLDQGLQFLIQYYNGEERAKGNILERFSAQQFPDLHSELNLSSLELGDSALYFCASSVGGLAGAPWETQYFGPGTRLLVL.

CDR3 loop: CASSQDPRDEAFF. As DNA, the CDR3 is TGTGCCAGCAGCCAAGATCCCAGGGATGAAGCTTTCTTT. J is TRBJ1-1 and V is TRBV14, with a tentative D call TRBD1 (5 bases). This CDR3 is built from 13 residues. The germline CDR1 and CDR2 sequences are SGHDN and FVKESK. Trimming shortened V by 0 bases and J by 7 bases, and 9 bases separated the two germline ends.

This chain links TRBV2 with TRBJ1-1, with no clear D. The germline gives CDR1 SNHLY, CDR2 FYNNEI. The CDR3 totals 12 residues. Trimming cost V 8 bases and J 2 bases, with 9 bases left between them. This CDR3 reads CASLERNTEAFF. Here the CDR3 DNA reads TGTGCCAGCCTGGAGCGTAACACTGAAGCTTTCTTT.

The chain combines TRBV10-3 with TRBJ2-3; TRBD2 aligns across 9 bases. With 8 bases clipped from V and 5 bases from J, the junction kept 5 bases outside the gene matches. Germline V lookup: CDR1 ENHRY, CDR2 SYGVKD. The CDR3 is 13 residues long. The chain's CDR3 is CAIGGGAVDTQYF. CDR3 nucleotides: TGTGCCATCGGCGGGGGGGCGGTAGATACGCAGTATTTT.

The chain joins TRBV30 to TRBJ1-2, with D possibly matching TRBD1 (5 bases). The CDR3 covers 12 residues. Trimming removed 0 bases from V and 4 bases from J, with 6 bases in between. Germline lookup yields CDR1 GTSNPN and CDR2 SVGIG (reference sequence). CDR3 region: CAWSVGTYGYTF. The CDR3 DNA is TGTGCCTGGAGTGTAGGGACCTATGGCTACACCTTC. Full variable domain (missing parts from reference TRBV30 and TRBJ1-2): SQTIHQWPATLVQPVGSPLSLECTVEGTSNPNLYWYRQAAGRGLQLLFYSVGIGQISSEVPQNLSASRPQDRQFILSSKKLLLSDSGFYLCAWSVGTYGYTFGSGTRLTVV.

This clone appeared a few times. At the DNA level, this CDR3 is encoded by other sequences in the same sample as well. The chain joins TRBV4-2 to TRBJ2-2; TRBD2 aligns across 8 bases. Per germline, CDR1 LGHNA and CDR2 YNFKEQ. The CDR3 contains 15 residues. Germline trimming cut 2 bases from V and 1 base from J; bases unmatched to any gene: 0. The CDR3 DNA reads TGTGCCAGCAGCCAACTAGCGGGGAACACCGGGGAGCTGTTTTTT. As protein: CASSQLAGNTGELFF.

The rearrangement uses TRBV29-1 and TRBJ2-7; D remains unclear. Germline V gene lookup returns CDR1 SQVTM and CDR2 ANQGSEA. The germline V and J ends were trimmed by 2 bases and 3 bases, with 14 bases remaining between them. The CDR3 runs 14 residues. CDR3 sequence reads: CSVESPENLYEQYF. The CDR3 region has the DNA TGCAGCGTTGAAAGCCCGGAAAACCTCTACGAGCAGTACTTC.

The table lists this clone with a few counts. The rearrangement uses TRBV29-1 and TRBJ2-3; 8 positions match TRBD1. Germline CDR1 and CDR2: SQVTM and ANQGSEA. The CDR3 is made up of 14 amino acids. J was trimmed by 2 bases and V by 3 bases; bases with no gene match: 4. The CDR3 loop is CSVDDRGNTDTQYF. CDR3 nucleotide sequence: TGCAGCGTTGATGACAGGGGCAACACAGATACGCAGTATTTT.

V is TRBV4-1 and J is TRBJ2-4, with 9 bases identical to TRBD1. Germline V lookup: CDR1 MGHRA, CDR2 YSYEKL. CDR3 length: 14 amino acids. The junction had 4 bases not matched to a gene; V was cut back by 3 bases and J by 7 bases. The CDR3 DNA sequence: TGCGCCAGCAGCCAGAGGGACAGGGTTAACATTCAGTACTTC. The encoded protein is CASSQRDRVNIQYF.

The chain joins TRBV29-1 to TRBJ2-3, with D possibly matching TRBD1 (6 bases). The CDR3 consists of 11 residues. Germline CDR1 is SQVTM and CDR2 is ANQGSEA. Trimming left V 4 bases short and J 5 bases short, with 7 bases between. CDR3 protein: CSVVQGDTQYF. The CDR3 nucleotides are TGCAGCGTTGTACAGGGAGATACGCAGTATTTT.

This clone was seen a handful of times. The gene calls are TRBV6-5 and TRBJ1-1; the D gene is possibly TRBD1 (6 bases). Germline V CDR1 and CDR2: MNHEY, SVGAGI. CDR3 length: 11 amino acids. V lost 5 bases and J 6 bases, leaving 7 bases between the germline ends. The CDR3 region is CASSRGAEAFF. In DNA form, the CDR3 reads TGTGCCAGCAGTAGGGGGGCTGAAGCTTTCTTT.

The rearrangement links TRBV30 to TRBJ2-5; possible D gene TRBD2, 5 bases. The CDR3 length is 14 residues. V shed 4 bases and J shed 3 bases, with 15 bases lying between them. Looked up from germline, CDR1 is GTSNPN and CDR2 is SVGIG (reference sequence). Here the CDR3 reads CAWKVGSAKETQYF. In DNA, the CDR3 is TGTGCCTGGAAAGTAGGTAGCGCCAAAGAGACCCAGTACTTC.

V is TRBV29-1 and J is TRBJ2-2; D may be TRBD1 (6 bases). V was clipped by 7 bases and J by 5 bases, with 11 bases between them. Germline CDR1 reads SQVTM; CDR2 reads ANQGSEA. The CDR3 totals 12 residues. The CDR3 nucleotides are TGCAGCGGGGGACACGGAACCGGGGAGCTGTTTTTT. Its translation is CSGGHGTGELFF.

CDR3 residues: CAISEDRGVRAFF. CDR3 in DNA: TGTGCCATCAGTGAGGACAGAGGGGTTAGAGCTTTCTTT. V and J are TRBV10-3 and TRBJ1-1, with a possible D match to TRBD1 (5 bases). In germline, CDR1 is ENHRY, CDR2 SYGVKD. V lost 2 bases to trimming and J lost 10 bases, with 14 bases between them. The CDR3 consists of 13 residues.

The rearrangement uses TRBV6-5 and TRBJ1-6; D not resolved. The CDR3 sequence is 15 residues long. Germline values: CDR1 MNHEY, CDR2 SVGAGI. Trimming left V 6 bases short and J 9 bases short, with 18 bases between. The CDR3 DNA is TGTGCCAGCAGATCCAGCTTTGTGGCCGCTTCACCCCTCCACTTT. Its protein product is CASRSSFVAASPLHF.

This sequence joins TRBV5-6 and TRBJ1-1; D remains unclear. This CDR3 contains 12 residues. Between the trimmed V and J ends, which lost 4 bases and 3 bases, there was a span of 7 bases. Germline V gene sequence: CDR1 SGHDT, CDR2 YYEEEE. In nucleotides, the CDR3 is TGTGCCAGCAGCAAGAGCTACACTGAAGCTTTCTTT. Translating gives CASSKSYTEAFF. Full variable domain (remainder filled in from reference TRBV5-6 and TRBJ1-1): DAGVTQSPTHLIKTRGQQVTLRCSPKSGHDTVSWYQQALGQGPQFIFQYYEEEERQRGNFPDRFSGHQFPNYSSELNVNALLLGDSALYLCASSKSYTEAFFGQGTRLTVV.

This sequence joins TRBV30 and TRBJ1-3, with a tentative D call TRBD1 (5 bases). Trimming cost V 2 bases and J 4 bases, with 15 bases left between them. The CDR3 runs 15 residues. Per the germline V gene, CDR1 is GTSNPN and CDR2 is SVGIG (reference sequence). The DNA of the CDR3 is TGTGCCTGGAGTCTAACCGGGGGAATGGGAAACACCATATATTTT. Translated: CAWSLTGGMGNTIYF.

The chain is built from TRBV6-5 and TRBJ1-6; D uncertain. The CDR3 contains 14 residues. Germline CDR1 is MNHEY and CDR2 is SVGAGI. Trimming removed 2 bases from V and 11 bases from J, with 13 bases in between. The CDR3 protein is CASSYPRPGAPLHF. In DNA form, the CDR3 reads TGTGCCAGCAGTTACCCCCGGCCTGGGGCACCCCTCCACTTT.

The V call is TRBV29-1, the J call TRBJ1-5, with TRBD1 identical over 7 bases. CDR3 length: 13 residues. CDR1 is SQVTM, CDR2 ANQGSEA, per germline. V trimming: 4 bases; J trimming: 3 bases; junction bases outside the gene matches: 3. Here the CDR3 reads CSVVGQVNQPQHF. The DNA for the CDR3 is TGCAGCGTTGTTGGACAGGTCAATCAGCCCCAGCATTTT.

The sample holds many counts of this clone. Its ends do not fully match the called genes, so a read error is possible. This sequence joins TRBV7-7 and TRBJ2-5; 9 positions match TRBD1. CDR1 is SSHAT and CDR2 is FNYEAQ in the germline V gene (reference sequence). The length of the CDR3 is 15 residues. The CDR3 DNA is TGTGCTAGCAGCACCGGGACAGGGTACCAAGAGACCCAGTACTTC. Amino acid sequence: CASSTGTGYQETQYF.

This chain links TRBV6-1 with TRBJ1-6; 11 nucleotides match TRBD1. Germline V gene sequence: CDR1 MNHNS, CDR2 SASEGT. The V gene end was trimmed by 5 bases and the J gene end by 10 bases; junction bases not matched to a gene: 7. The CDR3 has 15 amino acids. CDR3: CASSNRDRGTSPLHF. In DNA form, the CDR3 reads TGTGCCAGCAGTAACCGGGACAGGGGGACCTCACCCCTCCACTTT.

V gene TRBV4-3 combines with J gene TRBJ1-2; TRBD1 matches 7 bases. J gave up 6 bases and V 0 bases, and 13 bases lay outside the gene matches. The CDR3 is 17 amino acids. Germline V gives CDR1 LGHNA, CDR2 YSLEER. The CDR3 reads CASSQERDSSFLNGYTF. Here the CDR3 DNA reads TGCGCCAGCAGCCAAGAGCGGGACAGCTCTTTCCTTAATGGCTACACCTTC.